This T cell receptor beta chain is drawn from a study of T cell responses to AZD1222 COVID-19 vaccine. As for the study in general: Pooling of second doses given at about 4 or about 12 weeks was done. General study results and limits: Seropositive status at baseline applied to only six AZD1222 recipients. Reportedly, nearly half of unique spike TCRs recognized epitopes outside B.1.351/B.1.1.7 mutations.

To note about this clone: Its cognate antigen is unknown.

Only in-frame clones appear in the TCRdb table, and some are missing; sequencing was by immunoSEQ multiplex PCR. In the table there are about 150,000 clones, under 95% of which are singletons. The material sequenced was peripheral blood, taken on day 0 of AZD1222 vaccination. The TCR sequence derives from an adult in good health.

The CDR3 DNA is TGTGCCAGCATCAACGTCCGGACTAGCGGGGGGGCCCTCTACAATGAGCAGTTCTTC. Encoded protein: CASINVRTSGGALYNEQFF. The gene calls are TRBV5-6 and TRBJ2-1, with 15 bases identical to TRBD2. The V and J ends lost 6 bases and 3 bases, in that order; junction bases with no gene match: 13. The length of the CDR3 is 19 residues. CDR1 and CDR2 (germline): SGHDT, YYEEEE.